Presented here are 13 T cell receptor beta chains from one specimen sequenced in a study of T-cell reconstitution after alpha-beta-depleted transplantation in children (dated by TCRdb to 2016 to 2017). The treatment or condition label of this sample denotes: allogeneic hematopoietic cell transplantation with graft depleted of TCRalphabeta T cells and CD19 B cells. Libraries came from PCR. The sample was run on an Illumina HiSeq 2500. TCR libraries were prepared with molecular barcoding, using unique molecular identifiers to normalize TCRbeta repertoire quantification. TCRdb reanalyzed the raw reads on its own, using fastp at Q25 for trimming and MiXCR for clone calling, and kept in-frame beta chains. Rows matching on CDR3 protein sequence are summarized as one entry with the most common DNA and genes. This sample comprises hundreds of thousands of distinct CDR3 sequences, around 13% of them detected only once. The ten largest account for around 0.76% of the sample.

The sample here was PBMCs, taken before TCRalphabeta/CD19-depleted stem cell transplant. These TCRs come from a girl aged 2-10 years with congenital amegakaryocytic thrombocytopenia, due to receive a stem cell transplant.

This clonotype was detected ten times or more. The CDR3 bases are TGTGCCAGCAGCTTCGGCGACTTAAGATTGAACACTGAAGCTTTCTTT. Translating it yields CASSFGDLRLNTEAFF. This chain joins TRBV7-9 and TRBJ1-1; D unclear. V was shortened by 3 bases and J by 0 bases, with 14 bases between the two germline ends. The CDR3 consists of 16 residues. Per the germline V gene, CDR1 is SEHNR and CDR2 is FQNEAQ (reference sequence).

The chain uses TRBV9 and TRBJ2-2, with TRBD2 identical over 10 bases. V gave up 0 bases and J gave up 3 bases; unmatched junction bases: 2. This CDR3 comprises 16 residues. From germline, CDR1 is SGDLS and CDR2 YYNGEE. The CDR3 loop is CASSVAGLADTGELFF. CDR3 bases: TGTGCCAGCAGCGTAGCAGGACTAGCGGACACCGGGGAGCTGTTTTTT.

This clonotype showed up just a few times. This chain joins TRBV18 and TRBJ2-1; 9 bases are shared with TRBD2. V lost 6 bases and J lost 10; bases outside the gene matches: 22. CDR3 size: 18 residues. CDR1 KGHSH and CDR2 LQKENI come from the germline V gene. The CDR3 region has the DNA TGTGCCAGCTCCAAACGGGCTAGCGGGGTAGAAGTCATTCGGGAGCAGTTCTTC. The encoded protein is CASSKRASGVEVIREQFF.

The chain joins TRBV20-1 to TRBJ2-3, with D possibly being TRBD1 or TRBD2 (5 bases each). The germline gives CDR1 DFQATT, CDR2 SNEGSKA (reference sequence). This CDR3 has 15 residues. The CDR3 is CSAPLSGHGSDTQYF. The CDR3 region has the DNA TGCAGCGCTCCCCTTTCGGGGCATGGATCAGATACGCAGTATTTT.

This clonotype was counted only a few times. This chain uses TRBV5-1 with TRBJ2-1, with 9 bases lining up with TRBD2. With V trimmed by 4 bases and J by 5 bases, 7 bases remained unmatched. CDR3 size: 15 residues. Germline V gene lookup returns CDR1 SGHRS and CDR2 YFSETQ. CDR3 amino acids: CASSPAGLANNEQFF. CDR3 in DNA: TGCGCCAGCAGCCCGGCGGGACTAGCAAACAATGAGCAGTTCTTC.

This clonotype occurred many times. The chain joins TRBV6-1 to TRBJ2-1; tentatively, D is TRBD1 (6 bases). Germline V CDR1 and CDR2: MNHNS, SASEGT. V dropped 6 bases and J dropped 4 bases, with 22 bases sitting between them. The length of the CDR3 is 17 residues. CDR3 sequence reads: CASRVLRSGEGYNEQFF. The CDR3 DNA sequence: TGTGCCAGCAGAGTCCTTCGGTCAGGGGAAGGTTACAATGAGCAGTTCTTC.

This clonotype was counted at least ten times. The rearrangement uses TRBV15 and TRBJ2-1; the D call may be TRBD1 or TRBD2 (5 bases each). Looked up from germline, CDR1 is LNHNV and CDR2 is YYDKDF (reference sequence). This CDR3 has 17 residues. Trimming removed 0 bases at V and 5 bases at J, with 17 bases between. The CDR3 coding sequence is TGTGCCACCAGCAGAGAAATTAGGGGAGCCCTAAACAATGAGCAGTTCTTC. This encodes CATSREIRGALNNEQFF.

This clonotype has ten or more counts. This chain connects TRBV5-1 to TRBJ2-2; the D gene could be TRBD1 or TRBD2 (5 bases each). Germline CDR1 is SGHRS and CDR2 is YFSETQ. The CDR3 contains 18 residues. The ends were cut back, 2 bases at V and 0 bases at J, with 17 bases in the middle. The CDR3 spells CASSLLVGGGSNTGELFF. The CDR3 region has the DNA TGCGCCAGCAGCTTACTCGTTGGGGGTGGATCGAACACCGGGGAGCTGTTTTTT. Filled out from reference TRBV5-1 and TRBJ2-2, the complete variable domain reads KAGVTQTPRYLIKTRGQQVTLSCSPISGHRSVSWYQQTPGQGLQFLFEYFSETQRNKGNFPGRFSGRQFSNSRSEMNVSTLELGDSALYLCASSLLVGGGSNTGELFFGEGSRLTVL.

This clonotype has ten or more counts. This chain links TRBV6-1 with TRBJ2-2; TRBD2 aligns across 10 bases. The CDR3 is 15 residues long. Germline V CDR1 and CDR2: MNHNS, SASEGT. J was trimmed by 6 bases and V by 6 bases; bases with no gene match: 7. The CDR3 is CASRASGSLAGELFF. The CDR3 DNA is TGTGCCAGCAGGGCTAGCGGGAGTTTGGCCGGGGAGCTGTTTTTT.

In its sample, this clonotype was seen many times. V gene TRBV4-1 combines with J gene TRBJ2-2, with TRBD2 matching 9 bases. The CDR3 totals 16 residues. Germline CDR1 MGHRA, CDR2 YSYEKL. V lost 4 bases, J lost 3 bases, and 6 bases stayed unmatched. This CDR3 reads CASSPPSGIDTGELFF. The CDR3 nucleotides read TGCGCCAGCAGCCCTCCTAGCGGGATAGACACCGGGGAGCTGTTTTTT.

This clonotype was detected ten times or more. The chain links TRBV10-3 to TRBJ2-1; D not certain. The CDR3 runs 13 residues. Germline-derived CDR1 and CDR2 are ENHRY and SYGVKD. The ends were cut back, 6 bases at V and 6 bases at J, with 12 bases in the middle. CDR3 sequence: CAIRTSSSNEQFF. CDR3 DNA: TGTGCCATCAGGACGTCTTCATCCAATGAGCAGTTCTTC.

This clonotype was picked up many times. The chain's CDR3 is CASSYHRDNEQFF. CDR3 DNA: TGTGCCAGCAGTTATCACAGGGACAATGAGCAGTTCTTC. V usage is TRBV6-5 and J usage is TRBJ2-1; TRBD1 might be the D (6 bases). The CDR3 has 13 residues. Deletions cut 3 bases from V and 5 bases from J, with 8 bases between. Germline V lookup: CDR1 MNHEY, CDR2 SVGAGI.

This clonotype occurred a few times. The rearrangement joins TRBV5-6 to TRBJ2-7, with 12 bases aligning to TRBD2. This CDR3 has 15 amino acids. The ends lost 3 bases at V and 3 bases at J; junction bases unmatched: 4. The germline V gene has CDR1 SGHDT and CDR2 YYEEEE. CDR3: CASSSLAGGDYEQYF. The CDR3 DNA sequence: TGTGCCAGCAGCTCTCTAGCGGGAGGGGACTACGAGCAGTACTTC.